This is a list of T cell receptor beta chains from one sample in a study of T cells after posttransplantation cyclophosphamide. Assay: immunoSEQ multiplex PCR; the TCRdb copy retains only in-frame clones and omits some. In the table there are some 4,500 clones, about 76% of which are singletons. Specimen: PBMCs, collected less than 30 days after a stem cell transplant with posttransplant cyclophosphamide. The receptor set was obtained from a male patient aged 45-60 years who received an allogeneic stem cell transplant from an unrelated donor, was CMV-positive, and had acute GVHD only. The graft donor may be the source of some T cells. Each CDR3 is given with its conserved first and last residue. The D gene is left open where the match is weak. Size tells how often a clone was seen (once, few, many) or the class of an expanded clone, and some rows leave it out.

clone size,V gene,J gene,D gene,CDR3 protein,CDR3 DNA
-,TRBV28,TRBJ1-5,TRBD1,CASSLRQGSNQPQHF,TGTGCCAGCAGTTTAAGACAGGGGTCAAACCAGCCCCAGCATTTT
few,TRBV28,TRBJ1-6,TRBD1,CASSFERGQTYNSPLHF,TGTGCCAGCAGTTTTGAAAGGGGGCAGACCTATAATTCACCCCTCCACTTT
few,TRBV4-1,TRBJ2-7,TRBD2,CASSQELAESSYEQYF,TGCGCCAGCAGCCAAGAACTAGCGGAGAGCTCCTACGAGCAGTACTTC
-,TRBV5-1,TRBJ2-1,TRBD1,CASSLVGTGEVEEQFF,TGCGCCAGCAGCTTGGTGGGGACAGGGGAGGTCGAGGAGCAGTTCTTC
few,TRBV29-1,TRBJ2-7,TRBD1,CSVEDGTGVLYEQYF,TGCAGCGTTGAAGATGGGACAGGGGTCCTCTACGAGCAGTACTTC
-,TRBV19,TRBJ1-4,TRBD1,CASSPTTQGATNEKLFF,TGTGCCAGTAGTCCCACTACACAGGGGGCAACTAATGAAAAACTGTTTTTT
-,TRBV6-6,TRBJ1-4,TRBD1,CASSYGTGFWEKLFF,TGTGCCAGCAGCTACGGGACAGGGTTTTGGGAAAAACTGTTTTTT
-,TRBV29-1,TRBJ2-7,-,CSVEVAGSYEQYF,TGCAGCGTTGAAGTGGCGGGGTCTTACGAGCAGTACTTC
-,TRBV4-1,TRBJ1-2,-,CASSQGEGGVYGYTF,TGCGCCAGCAGCCAAGGTGAGGGTGGCGTCTATGGCTACACCTTC
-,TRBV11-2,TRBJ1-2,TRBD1,CASSASPTGYNYGYTF,TGTGCCAGCAGCGCATCACCGACAGGGTACAACTATGGCTACACCTTC
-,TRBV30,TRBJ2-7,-,CASLSGSSYEQYF,TGTGCCTCTCTTAGTGGTAGCAGCTACGAGCAGTACTTC
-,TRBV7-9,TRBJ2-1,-,CASSLWQGSGDEQFF,TGTGCCAGCAGCTTATGGCAGGGTAGTGGAGATGAGCAGTTCTTC
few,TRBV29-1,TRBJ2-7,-,CSVEDRGPVGLEQYF,TGCAGCGTTGAAGATAGGGGTCCTGTGGGACTCGAGCAGTACTTC
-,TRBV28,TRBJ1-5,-,CASSRANQPQHF,TGTGCCAGCAGTCGAGCGAATCAGCCCCAGCATTTT
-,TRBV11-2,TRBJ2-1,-,CASSSPIRSSYNEQFF,TGTGCCAGCAGTTCCCCCATTAGGAGCTCCTACAATGAGCAGTTCTTC
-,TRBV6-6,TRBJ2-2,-,CASSYEGDTGELFF,TGTGCCAGCAGTTACGAGGGGGACACCGGGGAGCTGTTTTTT
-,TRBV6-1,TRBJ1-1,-,CASSEAWALEAFF,TGTGCCAGCAGTGAAGCCTGGGCGTTAGAAGCTTTCTTT
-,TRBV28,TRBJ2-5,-,CASSLAGGGTQYF,TGTGCCAGCAGTTTAGCGGGCGGCGGTACCCAGTACTTC
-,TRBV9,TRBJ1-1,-,CASSVAPSEWQRAEAFF,TGTGCCAGCAGCGTAGCCCCGTCGGAATGGCAGAGGGCTGAAGCTTTCTTT
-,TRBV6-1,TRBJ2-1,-,CASRNRAYNEQFF,TGTGCCAGCAGAAACAGGGCCTACAATGAGCAGTTCTTC
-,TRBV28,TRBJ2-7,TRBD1,CASSDTGATYEQYF,TGTGCCAGCAGTGACACAGGGGCGACCTACGAGCAGTACTTC
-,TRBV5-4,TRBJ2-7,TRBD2,CAISGRASGSYEQYF,TGTGCCATCAGTGGCCGGGCTAGCGGTTCCTACGAGCAGTACTTC
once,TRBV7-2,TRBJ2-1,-,CASSLGAASRNEQFF,TGTGCCAGCAGCTTAGGAGCAGCGTCGAGGAATGAGCAGTTCTTC
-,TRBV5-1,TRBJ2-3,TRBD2,CASSSRVAGGGTDTQYF,TGCGCCAGCAGCTCCCGAGTAGCGGGAGGGGGCACAGATACGCAGTATTTT
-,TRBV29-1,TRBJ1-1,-,CSVEDWAPQNTEAFF,TGCAGCGTTGAAGATTGGGCCCCGCAGAACACTGAAGCTTTCTTT
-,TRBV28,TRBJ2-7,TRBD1,CASYQFGTGYEQYF,TGTGCCAGCTATCAATTCGGGACAGGATATGAGCAGTACTTC
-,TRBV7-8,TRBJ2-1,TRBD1,CASSLETGTGARYNEQFF,TGTGCCAGCAGCTTAGAAACCGGGACAGGGGCTAGGTACAATGAGCAGTTCTTC
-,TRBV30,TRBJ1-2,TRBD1,CAWTLPGQSANYGYTF,TGTGCCTGGACCCTACCGGGACAGTCAGCTAACTATGGCTACACCTTC